This T cell receptor beta chain was found in a study of a mutant IDH1 vaccine in newly diagnosed glioma. In the study overall: A roughly 62% male, about 38% female split and a mean age of around 37 years characterized treated patients. Overall study results and limits: Altogether, 80% to 95% of patients exhibited vaccine-induced immune responses.

Noted time point: week 5, during vaccination. A single vaccine dose contained 300 ug of mutant IDH1 20-mer peptide, and topical imiquimod was used with it. TCRdb keeps only in-frame clones here, not all; method: immunoSEQ multiplex PCR. The sample contains 50,000 to 70,000 clones, 82% of which appear only once. In its sample, this clone was seen a few times. Its cognate antigen is unknown. The CDR3 covers 16 residues. CDR1 is GTSNPN, CDR2 SVGIG, per germline (reference sequence). Deletions cut 3 bases from V and 0 bases from J, with 17 bases between. This rearrangement joins TRBV30 to TRBJ1-1; no firm D call. This receptor was identified in a woman younger than 35 with glioma. Some clones in this sample may be carry-over from other donors' samples. Sequences were derived from PBMCs, sampled from a glioma patient whose treatment included an IDH1 peptide vaccine. For the CDR3, the DNA is TGTGCCTGGAGCTCCCCCCGGGGAGACTTGAACACTGAAGCTTTCTTT. Translation: CAWSSPRGDLNTEAFF.